This T cell receptor beta chain was observed in a study of blood T cell repertoires in COVID-19. Original analysis: Reference gene primers were amplified, and this amplification served to estimate nucleated cell counts. TCRdb's table, derived via immunoSEQ multiplex PCR, lists solely in-frame clones and lacks some. The DNA gave D and trimming, while V, J and clone size come from that table. The data hold some 70,000 clones, with around 88% observed a single time. This CDR3 has 17 residues. V trimming: 1 base; J trimming: 8 bases; junction bases outside the gene matches: 11. Germline V lookup: CDR1 LGHNA, CDR2 YSLEER.

The sequencing input was peripheral blood. This sequence joins TRBV4-3 and TRBJ2-1, with TRBD2 matching over 10 bases. The source of this sequence is a woman in her 70s with acute or convalescent COVID-19. As DNA, the CDR3 is TGCGCCAGCAGCCAAGGGGATTTTCTAGCGGGGGCAGATGAGCAGTTCTTC. It is translated as CASSQGDFLAGADEQFF.